This T cell receptor beta chain came from a study of CD8 T cells in ankylosing spondylitis. TCRdb re-derived calls from the 5' RACE reads in MiXCR, one entry per CDR3 protein. Of roughly 91,000 distinct CDR3 sequences in the sample, about 8% were seen once. The sample holds a few counts of this clonotype. Looked up from germline, CDR1 is KGHSH and CDR2 is LQKENI. The CDR3 totals 15 residues. V was clipped by 2 bases and J by 8 bases; unmatched bases: 9. Sequences were obtained from blood, either unsorted or a sorted T cell fraction (not recorded which). This TCR was sampled from a male donor with ankylosing spondylitis or in good health (not recorded which). The gene calls are TRBV18 and TRBJ1-2, with 9 bases aligning to TRBD1. DNA of the CDR3: TGTGCCAGCTCACCAGGCTTGGGACAGGGTGGAGGCTACACCTTC. Protein: CASSPGLGQGGGYTF.